Each of the 17 T cell receptor beta chains below was sequenced from the same sample in a study of CD8 T cells in ankylosing spondylitis. Their antigen targets remain unknown. TCRdb reprocessed the 5' RACE reads via MiXCR and lists one record per CDR3 protein. The table has around 490,000 distinct CDR3 sequences, approximately 5.3% seen once. Study-wide results and limits: What appeared characteristic of ankylosing spondylitis blood was a TCR beta motif of 7 or 8 highly homologous variants.

The sample taken for sequencing was blood, either unsorted or a sorted T cell fraction (not recorded which). The receptors come from a male donor with ankylosing spondylitis.

This clonotype was seen ten or more times. The chain is built from TRBV10-3 and TRBJ2-7; TRBD1 aligns across 7 bases. From germline, CDR1 is ENHRY and CDR2 SYGVKD. Losses at the gene ends were 7 bases for V and 3 bases for J; bases not matched to a gene: 6. The CDR3 runs to 13 residues. As DNA, the CDR3 is TGTGCCATCAATGACAGGGAGATCTACGAGCAGTACTTC. Amino acid sequence: CAINDREIYEQYF.

This clonotype occurred a few times. The CDR3 loop is CASSLSSQGLRTGELFF. The CDR3 DNA follows: TGTGCCAGCAGTTTATCGTCGCAGGGTTTGAGAACCGGGGAGCTGTTTTTT. The V call is TRBV27, the J call TRBJ2-2, with D perhaps TRBD1 (5 bases). This CDR3 has 17 residues. CDR1 MNHEY and CDR2 SMNVEV come from the germline V gene (reference sequence). Between the trimmed V and J ends, which lost 0 bases and 5 bases, there was a span of 16 bases.

This clonotype was counted at least ten times. The rearrangement joins TRBV20-1 to TRBJ2-3; 7 bases are a match to TRBD1. V lost 0 bases and J lost 6; bases outside the gene matches: 3. The CDR3 covers 13 residues. Germline loops: CDR1 DFQATT, CDR2 SNEGSKA (reference sequence). In DNA form, the CDR3 reads TGCAGTGCTAGAGAGGTCAGGGGGGATACGCAGTATTTT. This gives the protein CSAREVRGDTQYF.

The sample holds many counts of this clonotype. This rearrangement joins TRBV28 to TRBJ2-5; TRBD2 matches 12 bases. This CDR3 is built from 17 residues. CDR1 is MDHEN, CDR2 SYDVKM, per germline. The V gene end was trimmed by 6 bases and the J gene end by 4 bases; junction bases not matched to a gene: 12. CDR3 coding DNA: TGTGCCAGCAGCATTGGGCTAGCGGGAGGGCCGAGAGAGACCCAGTACTTC. Translated, it gives CASSIGLAGGPRETQYF.

The sample holds many counts of this clonotype. CDR3 coding DNA: TGCAGTGCTAGAGATCTTTGGCAAAAGTCCCACCCATCCTATGGCTACACCTTC. Its translation is CSARDLWQKSHPSYGYTF. The chain is built from TRBV20-1 and TRBJ1-2, with D unresolved. This CDR3 is built from 18 residues. Germline loops: CDR1 DFQATT, CDR2 SNEGSKA (reference sequence). V was clipped by 0 bases and J by 4 bases, with 24 bases between them.

The chain combines TRBV18 with TRBJ2-5, with D hard to call. V lost 3 bases and J 6 bases, leaving 11 bases between the germline ends. The CDR3 is 13 amino acids. Germline V gene sequence: CDR1 KGHSH, CDR2 LQKENI. DNA of the CDR3: TGTGCCAGCTCACCGCCGGGCGAAAAGACCCAGTACTTC. Residues: CASSPPGEKTQYF. The full variable domain, its missing parts supplied by reference TRBV18 and TRBJ2-5, is NAGVMQNPRHLVRRRGQEARLRCSPMKGHSHVYWYRQLPEEGLKFMVYLQKENIIDESGMPKERFSAEFPKEGPSILRIQQVVRGDSAAYFCASSPPGEKTQYFGPGTRLLVL.

This clonotype was detected ten times or more. The chain is built from TRBV5-1 and TRBJ1-1; D gene unclear. The ends were cut back, 2 bases at V and 0 bases at J, with 14 bases in the middle. The CDR3 has 16 residues. Germline values: CDR1 SGHRS, CDR2 YFSETQ. The CDR3, as DNA: TGCGCCAGCAGCTTCCGAAATTCGAATATGAACACTGAAGCTTTCTTT. Translating gives CASSFRNSNMNTEAFF.

This clonotype came up many times. Since a much larger clone is just one base distant, this may be a read error. The CDR3 is CASSREGYNEQFF. The CDR3 region has the DNA TGCGCCAGCAGCCGGGAGGGGTACAATGAGCAGTTCTTC. The V gene is TRBV5-1, the J gene TRBJ2-1; 8 bases match TRBD2. The V and J ends lost 4 bases and 4 bases, in that order; junction bases with no gene match: 1. CDR3 length: 13 amino acids. Germline assignment: CDR1 SGHRS and CDR2 YFSETQ.

This clonotype was counted ten times or more. This CDR3 reads CASSLKGNTGELFF. In DNA form, the CDR3 reads TGTGCCAGCAGCTTGAAGGGGAACACCGGGGAGCTGTTTTTT. The chain combines TRBV5-5 with TRBJ2-2; D gene uncertain. V was cut by 1 base and J by 1 base, with 5 bases left in between. The CDR3 contains 14 residues. CDR1 and CDR2 from the germline V gene are SGHKS and YYEKEE (reference sequence).

About this clonotype: The junction departs from the called germline gene at one end, perhaps through a read error. The chain carries TRBV2 and TRBJ1-5; D is uncertain. This CDR3 is built from 19 residues. The V gene's germline CDR1 is SNHLY and CDR2 FYNNEI. CDR3 DNA sequence: TGTGCCTGCAGTCCATTCATACCCGGAGGGCGGTCGAGCAATCAGCCCCAGCATTTT. Protein: CACSPFIPGGRSSNQPQHF.

This clonotype was found many times. J is TRBJ1-2 and V is TRBV5-1; 9 positions match TRBD1. The CDR3 sequence is 15 residues long. CDR1 SGHRS and CDR2 YFSETQ come from the germline V gene. J was trimmed by 5 bases and V by 4 bases; bases with no gene match: 9. In DNA form, the CDR3 reads TGCGCCAGCAGCCCGGATGACAGGGGGGATTATGGCTACACCTTC. Translation gives CASSPDDRGDYGYTF.

This clonotype was found many times. V usage is TRBV18 and J usage is TRBJ1-6; D unresolved. The length of the CDR3 is 13 residues. The germline gives CDR1 KGHSH, CDR2 LQKENI. Trimming shortened V by 3 bases and J by 5 bases, and 5 bases separated the two germline ends. This chain's CDR3 is CASSPQNNSPLHF. CDR3 sequence (DNA): TGTGCCAGCTCACCCCAAAATAATTCACCCCTCCACTTT.

This clonotype appeared many times. J is TRBJ2-1 and V is TRBV20-1; 7 nucleotides match TRBD2. Germline-derived CDR1 and CDR2 are DFQATT and SNEGSKA (reference sequence). Trimming cost V 2 bases and J 4 bases; bases outside gene matches: 11. The CDR3 length is 16 residues. In DNA form, the CDR3 reads TGCAGTGCTAGAAGCTCTCAGGCTAGCGGATACAATGAGCAGTTCTTC. Amino acids: CSARSSQASGYNEQFF.

This clonotype occurred many times. The chain employs TRBV7-8 and TRBJ1-1; 9 bases match TRBD1. Germline V gene data show CDR1 as SGHVS and CDR2 as FQNEAQ. V lost 4 bases, J lost 0 bases, and 6 bases stayed unmatched. The CDR3 is 16 residues long. The chain's CDR3 is CASSWTGTGMNTEAFF. The CDR3 DNA follows: TGTGCCAGCAGCTGGACCGGGACAGGGATGAACACTGAAGCTTTCTTT.

Ten or more counts support this clonotype. The chain uses TRBV29-1 and TRBJ2-3, with 10 bases fitting TRBD1. V shed 3 bases, J shed 6 bases, and the junction held 3 bases outside the gene matches. Germline CDR1 and CDR2: SQVTM and ANQGSEA. The CDR3 runs 13 residues. Written as DNA, the CDR3 is TGCAGCGTTGAGCGGACAGGGGGGGATACGCAGTATTTT. The encoded protein is CSVERTGGDTQYF.

This clonotype was observed at least ten times. The rearrangement uses TRBV9 and TRBJ2-1, with D uncertain. Germline V gives CDR1 SGDLS, CDR2 YYNGEE. The CDR3 extends over 13 amino acids. Between the trimmed V and J ends, which lost 0 bases and 7 bases, there was a span of 8 bases. CDR3 sequence (DNA): TGTGCCAGCAGCGTAGCTGTGGGGAATGAGCAGTTCTTC. The encoded protein is CASSVAVGNEQFF.

This clonotype was counted many times. The V gene is TRBV14, the J gene TRBJ2-1, with 8 bases that match TRBD2. Unmatched junction bases numbered 9, after V lost 3 bases and J lost 5 bases. The CDR3 totals 16 residues. The germline V gene has CDR1 SGHDN and CDR2 FVKESK. The CDR3 region has the DNA TGTGCCAGCAGCCAGCGGCGGGCGGGGGGCGACAATGAGCAGTTCTTC. Translating it yields CASSQRRAGGDNEQFF.